A single sample is the source of the 20 T cell receptor beta chains below, sequenced in a study of blood T cell repertoires in COVID-19. Some clones are missing from TCRdb's copy, which holds only in-frame ones; the method was immunoSEQ multiplex PCR. The data contain about 200,000 clones, roughly 80% of them singletons. Sequencing was performed on peripheral blood. The receptors come from a man aged 55-75 years with COVID-19, enrolled during active disease.

The chain carries TRBV5-4 and TRBJ2-2; the match to TRBD2 covers 7 bases. The V gene end was trimmed by 1 base and the J gene end by 5 bases; junction bases not matched to a gene: 8. Germline CDR1 reads SGHNT; CDR2 reads YYREEE (reference sequence). The length of the CDR3 is 16 residues. The CDR3 here is CASSLQAGADTGELFF. CDR3 sequence (DNA): TGTGCCAGCAGCTTGCAGGCGGGAGCGGATACCGGGGAGCTGTTTTTT.

The chain is built from TRBV5-1 and TRBJ2-7; 10 bases agree with TRBD1. The CDR3 has 15 residues. V was clipped by 3 bases and J by 7 bases; unmatched bases: 10. Germline V CDR1 and CDR2: SGHRS, YFSETQ. The DNA of the CDR3 is TGCGCCAGCAGCTCCCCGGGACAGGGGAATTCGGAGCAGTACTTC. It yields the protein CASSSPGQGNSEQYF. Supplemented by reference TRBV5-1 and TRBJ2-7, the full variable domain reads KAGVTQTPRYLIKTRGQQVTLSCSPISGHRSVSWYQQTPGQGLQFLFEYFSETQRNKGNFPGRFSGRQFSNSRSEMNVSTLELGDSALYLCASSSPGQGNSEQYFGPGTRLTVT.

The V call is TRBV30, the J call TRBJ2-1, with 12 bases matching TRBD2. The J segment lost 4 bases and the V segment lost 2 bases, leaving 6 bases of the junction unmatched. The germline V gene has CDR1 GTSNPN and CDR2 SVGIG (reference sequence). CDR3 length equals 16 residues. DNA of the CDR3: TGTGCCTGGAGTTCGACTAGCGGGAGTAGGTACAATGAGCAGTTCTTC. This codes for CAWSSTSGSRYNEQFF.

This clone has only one observation. This sequence joins TRBV19 and TRBJ2-2; 7 nucleotides line up with TRBD1. Germline V gene lookup returns CDR1 LNHDA and CDR2 SQIVND (reference sequence). Germline trimming cut 2 bases from V and 8 bases from J; bases unmatched to any gene: 2. CDR3 length equals 13 residues. As DNA, the CDR3 is TGTGCCAGTAGTATAAGACAGGGAGGGGAGCTGTTTTTT. Protein: CASSIRQGGELFF.

This chain connects TRBV30 to TRBJ1-5; D is possibly TRBD1 (6 bases). Germline loops: CDR1 GTSNPN, CDR2 SVGIG (reference sequence). The V end was cut by 0 bases, the J end by 6 bases, with 15 bases between. The CDR3 runs to 15 residues. The CDR3 here is CAWSVTGRVSQPQHF. The CDR3 DNA reads as TGTGCCTGGAGTGTTACAGGGAGGGTAAGTCAGCCCCAGCATTTT.

The chain employs TRBV27 and TRBJ1-6; TRBD1 matches 10 bases. The germline V gene encodes CDR1 MNHEY and CDR2 SMNVEV (reference sequence). V trimming: 5 bases; J trimming: 14 bases; junction bases outside the gene matches: 6. The CDR3 spans 13 residues. For the CDR3, the DNA is TGTGCCAGCAGTCCTAGGACAGGGGGTACCCTCCACTTT. Its protein is CASSPRTGGTLHF.

J is TRBJ2-2 and V is TRBV6-1, with D possibly matching TRBD2 (5 bases). V was pared by 4 bases and J by 6 bases, with 21 bases between. Germline-derived CDR1 and CDR2 are MNHNS and SASEGT. The CDR3 contains 17 residues. Here the CDR3 DNA reads TGTGCCAGCAGTGTGGGTGTGGGCCGGGGTTTACCCGGGGAGCTGTTTTTT. It specifies CASSVGVGRGLPGELFF.

The CDR3: CASSLVRAEAFF. In DNA form, the CDR3 reads TGTGCCAGCAGCCTCGTTCGCGCTGAAGCTTTCTTT. V and J are TRBV28 and TRBJ1-1, with unresolved D. Germline-derived CDR1 and CDR2 are MDHEN and SYDVKM. The CDR3 spans 12 residues. V gave up 6 bases and J gave up 6 bases, with 11 bases separating them.

The chain recombines TRBV5-4 with TRBJ1-1; possible D gene TRBD1, 6 bases. This CDR3 is 15 amino acids long. Trimming removed 4 bases at V and 1 base at J, with 14 bases between. Germline CDR1 SGHNT, CDR2 YYREEE (reference sequence). The CDR3 loop reads CASSVLGGWNTEAFF. DNA of the CDR3: TGTGCCAGCAGCGTGCTAGGGGGATGGAACACTGAAGCTTTCTTT.

The J gene is TRBJ1-1, the V gene TRBV12-3 or TRBV12-4; the D gene is possibly TRBD1 (5 bases). The CDR3 runs 13 residues. V lost 3 bases to trimming and J lost 5 bases, with 10 bases between them. CDR3 region: CASSFHGGTEAFF. CDR3 nucleotide sequence: TGTGCCAGCAGTTTTCACGGGGGAACTGAAGCTTTCTTT.

The chain combines TRBV5-1 with TRBJ2-2, with a tentative D call TRBD2 (5 bases). Germline V gene sequence: CDR1 SGHRS, CDR2 YFSETQ. With 1 base removed from V and 7 bases from J, the gap between germline ends came to 11 bases. The CDR3 has 14 residues. The CDR3, as DNA: TGCGCCAGCAGCTTGAGAGGGATGGGCGGGGAGCTGTTTTTT. It codes for CASSLRGMGGELFF.

The rearrangement links TRBV12-3 or TRBV12-4 to TRBJ1-2; no clear D gene. Trimming cost V 5 bases and J 4 bases, with 8 bases left between them. The CDR3 covers 12 residues. The CDR3 protein is CASSARLYGYTF. The CDR3 coding sequence is TGTGCCAGCAGTGCCCGACTCTATGGCTACACCTTC.

This clone showed up just a few times. The V gene is TRBV18, the J gene TRBJ1-5; TRBD1 is a possible D gene (5 bases). The ends were cut back, 6 bases at V and 10 bases at J, with 19 bases in the middle. CDR1 is KGHSH, CDR2 LQKENI, per germline. The CDR3 loop spans 14 amino acids. CDR3 sequence reads: CASSPGSSGIPQHF. The CDR3 nucleotides are TGTGCCAGCTCCCCAGGGTCCTCCGGGATCCCCCAGCATTTT.

The CDR3, as DNA: TGTGCCAGCAGTTACTCGAATGGCAGGGAGCTGTTTTTT. It codes for CASSYSNGRELFF. The rearrangement joins TRBV6-5 to TRBJ2-2; D uncertain. Per germline, CDR1 MNHEY and CDR2 SVGAGI. The CDR3 is 13 residues long. V shed 0 bases and J shed 9 bases, with 8 bases lying between them.

The chain links TRBV20-1 to TRBJ1-1; no definite D call. Germline V CDR1 and CDR2: DFQATT, SNEGSKA (reference sequence). The CDR3 is 10 amino acids. The V and J ends lost 3 bases and 11 bases respectively, with 10 bases between them. DNA for the CDR3: TGCAGTGCTAGCGCGGGTGTTGCTTTCTTT. Translating it yields CSASAGVAFF.

About this clone: The identical CDR3 is also encoded by other nucleotide sequences in the sample. J is TRBJ2-7 and V is TRBV10-3; a possible D gene is TRBD1 (5 bases). Trimming stripped 4 bases from V and 3 bases from J, with 10 bases between. Germline loops: CDR1 ENHRY, CDR2 SYGVKD. The CDR3 length is 13 residues. The chain's CDR3 is CAISGDRGYEQYF. In DNA, the CDR3 is TGTGCCATCAGTGGAGACAGAGGCTACGAGCAGTACTTC.

About this clone: Within the sample, other DNA sequences also encode this same CDR3. The chain couples TRBV10-3 to TRBJ1-2, with 10 bases aligning to TRBD1. Germline CDR1 and CDR2: ENHRY and SYGVKD. The CDR3 runs to 14 residues. V shed 6 bases, J shed 4 bases, and the junction held 5 bases outside the gene matches. The CDR3 coding sequence is TGTGCCATCAGCCGGGACAGGGGCACCTATGGCTACACCTTC. Residues: CAISRDRGTYGYTF.

This rearrangement joins TRBV6-5 to TRBJ2-1; 8 bases agree with TRBD1. The CDR3 contains 15 residues. CDR1 MNHEY and CDR2 SVGAGI come from the germline V gene. The V and J ends lost 6 bases and 6 bases, in that order; junction bases with no gene match: 10. CDR3 protein: CASSQSTGVSNEQFF. The CDR3 nucleotides are TGTGCCAGCAGCCAATCGACAGGGGTATCCAATGAGCAGTTCTTC.

The chain uses TRBV19 and TRBJ1-6; D is uncertain. The V gene lost 3 bases and the J gene lost 6 bases, with 9 bases spanning the gap. In germline, CDR1 is LNHDA, CDR2 SQIVND (reference sequence). The CDR3 length is 14 residues. The CDR3 region is CASSIITRNSPLHF. CDR3 coding DNA: TGTGCCAGTAGTATTATCACACGTAATTCACCCCTCCACTTT.

This clone was observed a few times. The CDR3 here is CASTSGGWTEAFF. The CDR3 DNA is TGTGCCAGTACCTCGGGGGGGTGGACTGAAGCTTTCTTT. The chain carries TRBV19 and TRBJ1-1; tentative D call: TRBD1 (5 bases). The ends were cut back, 7 bases at V and 5 bases at J, with 14 bases in the middle. The CDR3 spans 13 residues. CDR1 LNHDA and CDR2 SQIVND come from the germline V gene (reference sequence).